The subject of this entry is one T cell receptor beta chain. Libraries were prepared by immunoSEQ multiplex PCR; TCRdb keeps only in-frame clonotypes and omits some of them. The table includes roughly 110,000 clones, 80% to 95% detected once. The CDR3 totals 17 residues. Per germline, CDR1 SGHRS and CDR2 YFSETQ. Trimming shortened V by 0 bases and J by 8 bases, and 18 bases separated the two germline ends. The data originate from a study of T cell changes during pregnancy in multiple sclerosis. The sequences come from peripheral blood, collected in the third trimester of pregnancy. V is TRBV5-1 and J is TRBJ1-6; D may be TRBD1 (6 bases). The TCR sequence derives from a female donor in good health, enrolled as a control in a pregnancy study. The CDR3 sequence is CASSLDRRDRTHSPLHF. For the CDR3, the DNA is TGCGCCAGCAGCTTGGATAGAAGAGACAGGACCCATTCACCCCTCCACTTT.